This T cell receptor (beta chain) was sequenced during a study of glioma-infiltrating T cells. Findings of the study overall: Only very few CDR3 sequences appeared in both tissue and blood. Signature shared blood CDR3 motifs were enriched in low-divergence and depleted in high-divergence patients.

The iRepertoire nested amplicon-rescue multiplex PCR amplified TCR alpha and beta CDR3s from RNA. TCRdb re-analysed the multiplex PCR reads in MiXCR, keeping a single row per CDR3 protein. Of around 390,000 distinct CDR3 sequences listed, 41% were seen once; the top ten hold approximately 12%. In the case of this clonotype: As yet, its antigen is unknown.

V was trimmed by 1 base and J by 1 base, leaving 6 bases between them. Germline V CDR1 and CDR2: SGHTA, FQGNSA. The CDR3 consists of 14 residues. This chain joins TRBV7-2 and TRBJ2-3, with D perhaps TRBD1 (5 bases). The receptor was isolated from a human donor with low-grade glioma or glioblastoma, undergoing nonglioma brain surgery, or in good health (not recorded which). The sequenced sample consisted of glioma tissue, nonneoplastic brain tissue, or PBMCs (not recorded which). The CDR3 bases are TGTGCCAGCAGCTTAGAGGGGCGCACAGATACGCAGTATTTT. It encodes CASSLEGRTDTQYF. The entire variable domain, with the rest obtained from reference TRBV7-2 and TRBJ2-3, is as follows: GAGVSQSPSNKVTEKGKDVELRCDPISGHTALYWYRQSLGQGLEFLIYFQGNSAPDKSGLPSDRFSAERTGGSVSTLTIQRTQQEDSAVYLCASSLEGRTDTQYFGPGTRLTVL.